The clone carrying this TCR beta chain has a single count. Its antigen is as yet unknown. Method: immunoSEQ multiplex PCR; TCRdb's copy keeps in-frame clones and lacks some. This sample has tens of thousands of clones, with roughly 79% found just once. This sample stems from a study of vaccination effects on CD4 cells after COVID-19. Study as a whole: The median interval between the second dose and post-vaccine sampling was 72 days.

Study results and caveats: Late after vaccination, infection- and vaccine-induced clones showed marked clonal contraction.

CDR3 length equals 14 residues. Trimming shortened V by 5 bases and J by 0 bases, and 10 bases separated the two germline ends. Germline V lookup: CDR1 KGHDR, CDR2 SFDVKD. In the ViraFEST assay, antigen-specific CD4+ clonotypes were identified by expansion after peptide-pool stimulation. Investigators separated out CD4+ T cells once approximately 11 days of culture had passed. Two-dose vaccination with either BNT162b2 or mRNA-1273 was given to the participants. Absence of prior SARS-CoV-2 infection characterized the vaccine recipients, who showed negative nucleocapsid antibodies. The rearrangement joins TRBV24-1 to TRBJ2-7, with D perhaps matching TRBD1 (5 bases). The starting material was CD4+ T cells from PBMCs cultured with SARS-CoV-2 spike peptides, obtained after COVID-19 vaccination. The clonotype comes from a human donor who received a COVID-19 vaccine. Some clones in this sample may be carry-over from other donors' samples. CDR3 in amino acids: CATSAKTASYEQYV. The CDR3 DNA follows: TGTGCCACCAGTGCTAAGACAGCCTCCTACGAGCAGTACGTC.